The sequence of this TCR beta chain was determined in a study of graft-versus-host responses after intestinal transplantation. Study-level background: Every one of the recipients received anti-thymocyte globulin induction and afterwards took tacrolimus and steroids for roughly three years.

This clone was recorded only once. Antigen specificity is unknown. Germline values: CDR1 MGHRA, CDR2 YSYEKL. The CDR3 has 14 residues. Trimming took 0 bases from V and 5 from J; bases not matched to a gene: 1. The repertoire was sequenced with immunoSEQ multiplex PCR; TCRdb's copy has only in-frame clones and lacks some. The sample carries about 98,000 clones, roughly four fifths recorded once. The sequencing here drew on unstimulated CD8+ T cells sorted from spleen or lymph node cells, taken before intestinal transplant. The chain couples TRBV4-1 to TRBJ1-1, with TRBD1 matching over 9 bases. The source is a human donor who received an intestinal transplant. CDR3 in DNA: TGCGCCAGCAGCCAAGAACAGGGGGCGACTGAAGCTTTCTTT. Its protein product is CASSQEQGATEAFF.